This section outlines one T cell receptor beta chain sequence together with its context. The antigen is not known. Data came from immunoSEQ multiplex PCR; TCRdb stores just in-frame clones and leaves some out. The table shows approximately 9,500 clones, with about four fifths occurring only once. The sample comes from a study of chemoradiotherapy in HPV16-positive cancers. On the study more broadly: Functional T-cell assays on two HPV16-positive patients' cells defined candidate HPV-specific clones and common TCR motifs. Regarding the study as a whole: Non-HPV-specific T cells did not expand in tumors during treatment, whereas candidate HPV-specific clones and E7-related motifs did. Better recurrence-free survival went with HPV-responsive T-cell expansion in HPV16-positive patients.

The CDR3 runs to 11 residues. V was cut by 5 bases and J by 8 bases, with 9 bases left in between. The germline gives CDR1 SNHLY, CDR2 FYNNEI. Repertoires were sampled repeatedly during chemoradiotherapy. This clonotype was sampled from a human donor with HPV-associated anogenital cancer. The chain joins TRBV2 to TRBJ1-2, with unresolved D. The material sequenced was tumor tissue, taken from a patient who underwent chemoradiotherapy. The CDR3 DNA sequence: TGTGCCAGCAGTCCCCTGGGGGGCTACACCTTC. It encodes CASSPLGGYTF.